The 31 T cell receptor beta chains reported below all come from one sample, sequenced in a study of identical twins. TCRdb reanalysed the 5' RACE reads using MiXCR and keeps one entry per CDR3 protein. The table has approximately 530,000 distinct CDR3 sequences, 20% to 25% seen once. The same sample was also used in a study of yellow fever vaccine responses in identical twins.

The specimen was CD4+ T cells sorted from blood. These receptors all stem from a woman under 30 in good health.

The CDR3 sequence: CASSPIGQGMQPQHF. The DNA of the CDR3 is TGTGCCAGCAGCCCCATTGGACAGGGGATGCAGCCCCAGCATTTT. The chain uses TRBV28 and TRBJ1-5, with 9 bases that match TRBD1. J gave up 7 bases and V 6 bases, and 10 bases lay outside the gene matches. The germline V gene encodes CDR1 MDHEN and CDR2 SYDVKM. This CDR3 is built from 15 residues.

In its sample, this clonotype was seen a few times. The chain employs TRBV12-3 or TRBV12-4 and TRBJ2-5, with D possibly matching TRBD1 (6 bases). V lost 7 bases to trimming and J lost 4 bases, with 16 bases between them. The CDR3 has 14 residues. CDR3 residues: CASTQTTGGETQYF. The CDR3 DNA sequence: TGTGCCAGCACCCAAACGACAGGAGGAGAGACCCAGTACTTC.

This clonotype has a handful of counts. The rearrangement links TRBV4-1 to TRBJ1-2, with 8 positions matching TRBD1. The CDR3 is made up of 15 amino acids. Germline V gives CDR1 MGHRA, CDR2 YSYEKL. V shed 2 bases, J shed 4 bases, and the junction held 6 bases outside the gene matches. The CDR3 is CASSQPTGAAYGYTF. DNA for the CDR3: TGCGCCAGCAGCCAACCGACAGGGGCTGCCTATGGCTACACCTTC.

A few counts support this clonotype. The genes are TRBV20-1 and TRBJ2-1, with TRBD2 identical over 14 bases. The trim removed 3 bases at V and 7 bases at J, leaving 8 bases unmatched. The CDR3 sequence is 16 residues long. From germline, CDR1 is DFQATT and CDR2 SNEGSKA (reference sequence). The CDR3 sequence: CSASKTSGGAVNEQFF. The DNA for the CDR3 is TGCAGTGCTAGCAAGACTAGCGGGGGGGCCGTGAATGAGCAGTTCTTC.

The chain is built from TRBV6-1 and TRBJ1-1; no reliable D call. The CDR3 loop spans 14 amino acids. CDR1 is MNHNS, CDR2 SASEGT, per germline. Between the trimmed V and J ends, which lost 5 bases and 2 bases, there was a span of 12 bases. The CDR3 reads CASSPESTNTEAFF. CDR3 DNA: TGTGCCAGCAGTCCCGAAAGCACAAACACTGAAGCTTTCTTT.

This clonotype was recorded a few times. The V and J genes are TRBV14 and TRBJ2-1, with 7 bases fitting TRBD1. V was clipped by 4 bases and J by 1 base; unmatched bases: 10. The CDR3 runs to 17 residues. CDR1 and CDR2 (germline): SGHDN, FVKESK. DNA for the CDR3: TGTGCCAGCAGCCCCCGGCAGGGACAGCCATCCTACAATGAGCAGTTCTTC. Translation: CASSPRQGQPSYNEQFF.

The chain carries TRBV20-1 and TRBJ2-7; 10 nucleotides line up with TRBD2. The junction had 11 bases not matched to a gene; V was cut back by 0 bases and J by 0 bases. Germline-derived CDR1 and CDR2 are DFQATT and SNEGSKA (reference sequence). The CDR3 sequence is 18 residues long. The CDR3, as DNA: TGCAGTGCTAGAGATCAGGTTAGCGGGAGGCCATCCTCCTACGAGCAGTACTTC. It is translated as CSARDQVSGRPSSYEQYF.

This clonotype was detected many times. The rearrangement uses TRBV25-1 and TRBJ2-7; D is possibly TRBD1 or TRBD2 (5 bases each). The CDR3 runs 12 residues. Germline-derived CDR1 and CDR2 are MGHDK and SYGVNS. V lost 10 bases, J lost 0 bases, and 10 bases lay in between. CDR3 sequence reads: CANPGASYEQYF. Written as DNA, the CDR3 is TGTGCCAACCCCGGGGCCTCCTACGAGCAGTACTTC.

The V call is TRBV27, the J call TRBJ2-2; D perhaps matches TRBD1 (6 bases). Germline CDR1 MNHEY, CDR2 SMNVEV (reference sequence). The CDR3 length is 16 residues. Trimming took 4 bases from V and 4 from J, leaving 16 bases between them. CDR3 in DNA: TGTGCCAGCAGTTCTGTAGGGGGTGTTGGCACCGGGGAGCTGTTTTTT. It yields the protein CASSSVGGVGTGELFF.

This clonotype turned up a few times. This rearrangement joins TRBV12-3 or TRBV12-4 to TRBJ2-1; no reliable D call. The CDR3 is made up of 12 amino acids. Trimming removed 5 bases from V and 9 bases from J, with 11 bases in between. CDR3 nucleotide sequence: TGTGCCAGCAGTCCCCAGGCACTTGAGCAGTTCTTC. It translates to CASSPQALEQFF.

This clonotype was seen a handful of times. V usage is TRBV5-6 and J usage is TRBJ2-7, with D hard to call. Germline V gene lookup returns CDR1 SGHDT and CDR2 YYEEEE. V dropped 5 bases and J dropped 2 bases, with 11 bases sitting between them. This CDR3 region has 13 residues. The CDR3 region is CASRVGFAYEQYF. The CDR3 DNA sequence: TGTGCCAGCAGGGTGGGTTTCGCCTACGAGCAGTACTTC.

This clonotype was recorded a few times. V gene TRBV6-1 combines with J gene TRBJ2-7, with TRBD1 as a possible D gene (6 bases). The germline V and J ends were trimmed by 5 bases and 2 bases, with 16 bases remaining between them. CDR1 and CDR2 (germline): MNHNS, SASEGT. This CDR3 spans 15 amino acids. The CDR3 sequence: CASSRYRQGPYEQYF. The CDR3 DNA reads TGTGCCAGCAGTAGATACCGGCAGGGGCCCTACGAGCAGTACTTC.

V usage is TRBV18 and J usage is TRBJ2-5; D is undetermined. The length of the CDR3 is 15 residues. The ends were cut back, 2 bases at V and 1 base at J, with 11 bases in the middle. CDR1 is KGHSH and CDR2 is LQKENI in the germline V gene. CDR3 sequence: CASSPGIVFQETQYF. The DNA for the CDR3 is TGTGCCAGCTCACCAGGTATTGTTTTCCAAGAGACCCAGTACTTC.

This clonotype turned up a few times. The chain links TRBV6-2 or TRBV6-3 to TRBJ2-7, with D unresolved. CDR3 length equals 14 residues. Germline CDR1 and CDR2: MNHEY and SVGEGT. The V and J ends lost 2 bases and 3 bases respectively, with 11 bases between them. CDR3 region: CASSYAWAIYEQYF. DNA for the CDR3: TGTGCCAGCAGTTACGCGTGGGCAATCTACGAGCAGTACTTC.

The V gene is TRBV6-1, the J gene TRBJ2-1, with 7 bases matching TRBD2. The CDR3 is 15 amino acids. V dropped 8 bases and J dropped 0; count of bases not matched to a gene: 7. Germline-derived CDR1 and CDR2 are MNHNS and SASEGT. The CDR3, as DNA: TGTGCCAGCGGATCAGGGACTATCTCCTACAATGAGCAGTTCTTC. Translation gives CASGSGTISYNEQFF.

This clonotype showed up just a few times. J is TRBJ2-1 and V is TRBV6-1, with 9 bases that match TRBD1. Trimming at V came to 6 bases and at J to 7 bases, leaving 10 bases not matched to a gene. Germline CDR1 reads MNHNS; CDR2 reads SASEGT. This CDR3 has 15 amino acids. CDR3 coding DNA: TGTGCCAGCAGACGAACAGGGGGCGGTAGTAATGAGCAGTTCTTC. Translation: CASRRTGGGSNEQFF.

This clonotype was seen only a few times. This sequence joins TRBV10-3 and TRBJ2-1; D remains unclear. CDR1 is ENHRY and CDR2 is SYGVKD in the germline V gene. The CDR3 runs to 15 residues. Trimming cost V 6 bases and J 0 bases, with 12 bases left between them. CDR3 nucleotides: TGTGCCATCAGCGGTCGAGCCAGCTCCTACAATGAGCAGTTCTTC. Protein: CAISGRASSYNEQFF.

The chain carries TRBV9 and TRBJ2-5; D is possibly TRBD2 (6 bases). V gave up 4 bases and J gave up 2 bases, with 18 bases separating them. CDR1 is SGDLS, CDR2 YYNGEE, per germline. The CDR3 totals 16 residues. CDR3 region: CASSPRGVAEQETQYF. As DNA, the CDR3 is TGTGCCAGCAGCCCCCGTGGGGTAGCGGAGCAAGAGACCCAGTACTTC.

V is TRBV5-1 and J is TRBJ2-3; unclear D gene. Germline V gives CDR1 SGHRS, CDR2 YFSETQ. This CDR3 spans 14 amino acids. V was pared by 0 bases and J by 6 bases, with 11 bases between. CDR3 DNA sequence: TGCGCCAGCAGCTTGGGCCGTGGCTTGGATACGCAGTATTTT. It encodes CASSLGRGLDTQYF.

The CDR3 sequence: CASSEDFSYNEQFF. The CDR3, as DNA: TGTGCCAGCAGTGAGGACTTCTCCTACAATGAGCAGTTCTTC. J is TRBJ2-1 and V is TRBV2; weak D call: TRBD2 (5 bases). In germline, CDR1 is SNHLY, CDR2 FYNNEI. There are 14 residues in the CDR3. Trimming removed 3 bases from V and 0 bases from J, with 6 bases in between.

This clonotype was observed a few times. The CDR3 bases are TGTGCCAGCAGCCCCAGGACAGGGGGCTATGGTGAAGCTTTCTTT. Amino acid sequence: CASSPRTGGYGEAFF. This chain connects TRBV9 to TRBJ1-1; 11 bases align to TRBD1. This CDR3 contains 15 residues. The V and J ends lost 4 bases and 7 bases, in that order; junction bases with no gene match: 9. CDR1 is SGDLS, CDR2 YYNGEE, per germline.

CDR3 DNA: TGTGCCAGCAGCTCAGGACAGGGAGCTGCCTACGAGCAGTACTTC. It translates to CASSSGQGAAYEQYF. V and J are TRBV7-8 and TRBJ2-7, with 8 bases aligning to TRBD1. Germline V lookup: CDR1 SGHVS, CDR2 FQNEAQ. Germline trimming cut 4 bases from V and 2 bases from J; bases unmatched to any gene: 7. The CDR3 covers 15 residues.

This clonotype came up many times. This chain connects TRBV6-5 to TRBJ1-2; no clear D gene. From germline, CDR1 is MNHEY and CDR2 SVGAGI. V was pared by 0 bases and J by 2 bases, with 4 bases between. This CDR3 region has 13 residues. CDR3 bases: TGTGCCAGCAGTTACTCAGGGAACTATGGCTACACCTTC. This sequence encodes CASSYSGNYGYTF.

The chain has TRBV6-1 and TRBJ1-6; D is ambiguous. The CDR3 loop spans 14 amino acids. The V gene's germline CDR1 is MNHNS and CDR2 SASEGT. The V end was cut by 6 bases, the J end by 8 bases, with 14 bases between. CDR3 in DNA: TGTGCCAGCAGCCCCGGGAGGTGGGATTCACCCCTCCACTTT. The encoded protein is CASSPGRWDSPLHF.

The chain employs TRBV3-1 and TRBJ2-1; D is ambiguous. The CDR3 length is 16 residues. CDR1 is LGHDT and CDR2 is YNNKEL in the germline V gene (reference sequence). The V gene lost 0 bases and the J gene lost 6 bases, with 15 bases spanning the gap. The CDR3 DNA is TGTGCCAGCAGCCAAGATTACACGACCAAGGGCAATGAGCAGTTCTTC. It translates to CASSQDYTTKGNEQFF.

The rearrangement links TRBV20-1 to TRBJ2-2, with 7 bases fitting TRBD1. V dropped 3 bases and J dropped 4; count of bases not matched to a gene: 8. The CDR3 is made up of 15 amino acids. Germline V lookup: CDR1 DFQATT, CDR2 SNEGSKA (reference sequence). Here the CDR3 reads CSASPGQLLTGELFF. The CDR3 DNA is TGCAGTGCTAGCCCGGGACAGCTTCTCACCGGGGAGCTGTTTTTT.

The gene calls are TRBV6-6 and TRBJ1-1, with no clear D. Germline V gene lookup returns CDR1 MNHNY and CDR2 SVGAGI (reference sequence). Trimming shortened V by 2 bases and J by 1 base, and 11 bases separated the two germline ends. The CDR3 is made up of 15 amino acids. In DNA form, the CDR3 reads TGTGCCAGCAGTTACGCCCAACGGGGGAACACTGAAGCTTTCTTT. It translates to CASSYAQRGNTEAFF.

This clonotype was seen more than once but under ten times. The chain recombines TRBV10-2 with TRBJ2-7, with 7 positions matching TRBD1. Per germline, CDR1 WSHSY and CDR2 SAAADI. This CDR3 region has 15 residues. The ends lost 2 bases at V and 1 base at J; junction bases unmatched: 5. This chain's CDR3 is CASSEEGAGSYEQYF. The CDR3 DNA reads TGCGCCAGCAGTGAGGAGGGGGCAGGATCCTACGAGCAGTACTTC.

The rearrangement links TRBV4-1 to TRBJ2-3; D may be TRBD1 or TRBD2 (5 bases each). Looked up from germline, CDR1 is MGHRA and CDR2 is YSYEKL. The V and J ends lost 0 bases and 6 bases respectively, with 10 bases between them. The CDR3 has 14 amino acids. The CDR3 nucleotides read TGCGCCAGCAGCCAAGACGGGACGAGCGATACGCAGTATTTT. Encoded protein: CASSQDGTSDTQYF.

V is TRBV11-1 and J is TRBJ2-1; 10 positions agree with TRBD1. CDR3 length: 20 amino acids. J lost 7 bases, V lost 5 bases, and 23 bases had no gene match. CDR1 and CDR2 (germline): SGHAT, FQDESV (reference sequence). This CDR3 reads CASSPKGQGWTSSPPNEQFF. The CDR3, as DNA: TGTGCCAGCAGCCCCAAGGGACAGGGGTGGACTAGCAGCCCACCAAATGAGCAGTTCTTC.

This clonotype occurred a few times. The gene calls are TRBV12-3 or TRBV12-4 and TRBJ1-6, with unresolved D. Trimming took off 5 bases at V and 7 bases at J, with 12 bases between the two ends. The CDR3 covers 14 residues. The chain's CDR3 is CASSRTEDNSPLHF. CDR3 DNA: TGTGCCAGCAGTCGGACGGAGGACAATTCACCCCTCCACTTT.